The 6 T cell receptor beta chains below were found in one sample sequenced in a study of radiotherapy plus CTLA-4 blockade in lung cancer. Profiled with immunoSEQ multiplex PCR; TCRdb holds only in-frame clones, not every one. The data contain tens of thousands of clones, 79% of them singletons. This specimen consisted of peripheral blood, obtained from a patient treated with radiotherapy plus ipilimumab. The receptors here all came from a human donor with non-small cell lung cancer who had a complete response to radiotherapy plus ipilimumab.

The CDR3 DNA sequence: TGTGCCAGCAGCGACGGGACAGCTAACTACGAGCAGTACTTC. Protein product: CASSDGTANYEQYF. The chain is built from TRBV11-3 and TRBJ2-7; 7 bases are shared with TRBD1. Germline values: CDR1 SGHNT, CDR2 YENEEA. The junction had 7 bases not matched to a gene; V was cut back by 5 bases and J by 3 bases. This CDR3 is 14 amino acids long.

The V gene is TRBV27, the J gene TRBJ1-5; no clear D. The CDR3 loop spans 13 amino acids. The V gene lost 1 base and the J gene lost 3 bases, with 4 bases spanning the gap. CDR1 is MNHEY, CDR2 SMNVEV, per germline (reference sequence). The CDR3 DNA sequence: TGTGCCAGCAGTTTATTTATCAATCAGCCCCAGCATTTT. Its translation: CASSLFINQPQHF.

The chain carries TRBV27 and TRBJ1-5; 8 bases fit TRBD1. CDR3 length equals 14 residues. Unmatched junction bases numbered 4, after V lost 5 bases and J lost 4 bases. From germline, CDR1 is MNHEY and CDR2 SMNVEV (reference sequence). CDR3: CASSLDRVNQPQHF. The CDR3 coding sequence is TGTGCCAGCAGTCTGGACAGGGTTAATCAGCCCCAGCATTTT.

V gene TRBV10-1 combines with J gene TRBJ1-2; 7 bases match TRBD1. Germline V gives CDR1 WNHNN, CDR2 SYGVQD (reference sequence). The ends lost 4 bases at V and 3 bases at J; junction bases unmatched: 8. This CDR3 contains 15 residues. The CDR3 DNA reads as TGCGCCAGCAGTGCCGACCGGGACAGTGACTATGGCTACACCTTC. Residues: CASSADRDSDYGYTF.

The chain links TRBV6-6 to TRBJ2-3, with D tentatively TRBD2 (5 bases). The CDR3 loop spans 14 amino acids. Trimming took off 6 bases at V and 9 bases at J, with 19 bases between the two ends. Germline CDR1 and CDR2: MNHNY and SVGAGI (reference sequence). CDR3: CASSPPAAVATQYF. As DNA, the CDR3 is TGTGCCAGCAGCCCTCCGGCAGCGGTAGCCACGCAGTATTTT.

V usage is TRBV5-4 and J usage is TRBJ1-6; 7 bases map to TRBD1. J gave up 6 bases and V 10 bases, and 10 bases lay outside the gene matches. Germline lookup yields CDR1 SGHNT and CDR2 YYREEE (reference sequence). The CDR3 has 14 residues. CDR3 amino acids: CAPFWGQPNSPLHF. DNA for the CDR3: TGTGCCCCGTTCTGGGGACAGCCTAATTCACCCCTCCACTTT.